These 5 T cell receptor beta chains came from one sample sequenced in a study of T cells in Graves' hyperthyroidism and ophthalmopathy (dated by TCRdb to the late 2010s). Library creation used multiplex PCR. Sequencing was performed on an Illumina HiSeq 2000. The TCR beta CDR3 regions were amplified from the RNA transcripts. A first-round RT-PCR of the TCR CDR3 used the HTBI primer set with the Qiagen OneStep RT-PCR kit. In-frame beta chains were kept once TCRdb had trimmed the public reads at Q25 with fastp and called clones with MiXCR. Entries that share a CDR3 protein sequence are merged under the most common genes and DNA. The sample table contains roughly 550,000 distinct CDR3 sequences; only one count was recorded for about 16% of them. In total, the top ten clones hold 25% to 30% of the sample. The sequencing sample was made of blood. Receptors were obtained from a woman under 40 with Graves' ophthalmopathy.

The V gene is TRBV28, the J gene TRBJ2-2; D tentatively fits TRBD1 or TRBD2 (6 bases each). V shed 6 bases and J shed 6 bases, with 11 bases lying between them. The CDR3 spans 13 residues. Germline CDR1 MDHEN, CDR2 SYDVKM. The CDR3 DNA reads as TGTGCCAGCAGCATCGGGGGCTCCGGGGAGCTGTTTTTT. Amino acids: CASSIGGSGELFF.

The sample holds many counts of this clonotype. J is TRBJ1-4 and V is TRBV2; D ambiguous. There are 13 residues in the CDR3. Trimming shortened V by 7 bases and J by 8 bases, and 14 bases separated the two germline ends. Germline V CDR1 and CDR2: SNHLY, FYNNEI. The CDR3 sequence is CASTRAFREKLFF. CDR3 DNA: TGTGCCAGCACTCGAGCCTTTCGAGAAAAACTGTTTTTT.

This clonotype showed up many times. The J gene is TRBJ1-1, the V gene TRBV19, with 8 bases identical to TRBD1. This CDR3 comprises 12 residues. CDR1 is LNHDA, CDR2 SQIVND, per germline (reference sequence). The ends lost 10 bases at V and 3 bases at J; junction bases unmatched: 4. CDR3 nucleotide sequence: TGTGCCACCAGACAGGGGTACACTGAAGCTTTCTTT. This codes for CATRQGYTEAFF.

This clonotype has at least ten counts. The gene calls are TRBV6-2 or TRBV6-3 and TRBJ2-7; TRBD1 is a possible D gene (7 bases). CDR1 MNHEY and CDR2 SVGEGT come from the germline V gene. Trimming removed 7 bases at V and 6 bases at J, with 19 bases between. The CDR3 totals 14 residues. CDR3 sequence reads: CASIQATGRSEQYF. The CDR3 DNA is TGTGCCAGCATTCAGGCGACAGGGAGGAGCGAGCAGTACTTC.

This clonotype occurred many times. The chain uses TRBV20-1 and TRBJ2-2, with D tentatively TRBD2 (5 bases). CDR3 size: 16 residues. Germline CDR1 DFQATT, CDR2 SNEGSKA (reference sequence). V lost 1 base, J lost 6 bases, and 18 bases lay in between. Written as DNA, the CDR3 is TGCAGTGCTAGAGGAGGCGGGCCCCCCAGCGCCGGGGAGCTGTTTTTT. It codes for CSARGGGPPSAGELFF.